One and the same sample provided the 32 T cell receptor beta chains below, sequenced in a study of T cells in tumors and immune-related adverse events. TCRdb keeps only in-frame clones here, not all; method: immunoSEQ multiplex PCR. The sample yields around 22,000 clones, 75% to 95% seen once. Sequences were derived from lymph node tissue, sampled from a patient treated with anti-PD-1 therapy. Receptor source: a female donor with metastatic renal cell carcinoma.

V is TRBV5-1 and J is TRBJ2-3, with 11 positions matching TRBD1. The CDR3 runs 14 residues. Germline CDR1 reads SGHRS; CDR2 reads YFSETQ. The V segment lost 2 bases and the J segment 7 bases; nucleotides outside the gene matches: 3. The CDR3 is CASSLGQGAYTQYF. CDR3 nucleotides: TGCGCCAGCAGCTTAGGACAGGGGGCTTATACGCAGTATTTT. Full variable domain (rest looked up from reference TRBV5-1 and TRBJ2-3): KAGVTQTPRYLIKTRGQQVTLSCSPISGHRSVSWYQQTPGQGLQFLFEYFSETQRNKGNFPGRFSGRQFSNSRSEMNVSTLELGDSALYLCASSLGQGAYTQYFGPGTRLTVL.

The chain has TRBV7-2 and TRBJ1-3; no definite D call. The CDR3 length is 13 residues. V was cut by 6 bases and J by 4 bases, with 10 bases left in between. CDR1 and CDR2 from the germline V gene are SGHTA and FQGNSA. The CDR3 coding sequence is TGTGCCAGCAGTACCGGGAGAGGAAACACCATATATTTT. It is translated as CASSTGRGNTIYF.

This clone was seen just once. The V call is TRBV7-2, the J call TRBJ2-1; a weak D match, TRBD2 (5 bases). The germline V and J ends were trimmed by 8 bases and 9 bases, with 17 bases remaining between them. CDR3 size: 13 residues. The germline V gene has CDR1 SGHTA and CDR2 FQGNSA. The DNA for the CDR3 is TGTGCCAGCGGTCTAGCTCCTTCCCGTGAGCAGTTCTTC. Protein sequence: CASGLAPSREQFF.

V is TRBV4-3 and J is TRBJ1-2; tentative D call: TRBD1 (5 bases). The CDR3 covers 15 residues. CDR1 is LGHNA and CDR2 is YSLEER in the germline V gene. V shed 0 bases and J shed 5 bases, with 13 bases lying between them. CDR3 bases: TGCGCCAGCAGCCAAGATGTGGGGCAGCGTTATGGCTACACCTTC. The encoded protein is CASSQDVGQRYGYTF.

V usage is TRBV2 and J usage is TRBJ2-1, with 10 bases identical to TRBD2. This CDR3 is built from 15 residues. The germline CDR1 and CDR2 sequences are SNHLY and FYNNEI. J was trimmed by 4 bases and V by 6 bases; bases with no gene match: 6. CDR3 amino acids: CASRLLAGDYNEQFF. The CDR3, as DNA: TGTGCCAGCAGGCTTCTAGCGGGGGATTACAATGAGCAGTTCTTC.

The rearrangement links TRBV25-1 to TRBJ1-3; tentative D call: TRBD1 (6 bases). Germline loops: CDR1 MGHDK, CDR2 SYGVNS. Trimming removed 7 bases at V and 3 bases at J, with 22 bases between. CDR3 length: 17 residues. The CDR3 loop reads CASTSTPGAQLGNTIYF. In nucleotides, the CDR3 is TGTGCCAGCACCTCTACCCCGGGGGCGCAACTTGGAAACACCATATATTTT.

Only one count was recorded for this clone. The gene calls are TRBV6-1 and TRBJ1-4; tentative D call: TRBD1 (5 bases). With 0 bases removed from V and 4 bases from J, the gap between germline ends came to 12 bases. There are 16 residues in the CDR3. The germline V gene encodes CDR1 MNHNS and CDR2 SASEGT. The CDR3 DNA is TGTGCCAGCAGTGAAGCTCGAGGGGTTGGTAATGAAAAACTGTTTTTT. It specifies CASSEARGVGNEKLFF.

In this sample, this clone turned up once. The V call is TRBV7-9, the J call TRBJ1-2; D remains unclear. The ends were cut back, 7 bases at V and 6 bases at J, with 21 bases in the middle. CDR3 length equals 15 residues. The germline V gene has CDR1 SEHNR and CDR2 FQNEAQ (reference sequence). CDR3 amino acids: CASTPGSGIKDGYTF. In DNA, the CDR3 is TGTGCCAGCACCCCGGGATCCGGGATAAAAGATGGCTACACCTTC.

J is TRBJ2-1 and V is TRBV28; TRBD2 is a possible D gene (5 bases). The CDR3 is 12 amino acids. Trimming shortened V by 0 bases and J by 8 bases, and 5 bases separated the two germline ends. CDR1 is MDHEN and CDR2 is SYDVKM in the germline V gene. CDR3 DNA sequence: TGTGCCAGCAGTTTATGGGAGGATGAGCAGTTCTTC. Residues: CASSLWEDEQFF.

The V and J genes are TRBV2 and TRBJ2-2, with D uncertain. In germline, CDR1 is SNHLY, CDR2 FYNNEI. V lost 1 base and J lost 1, with 7 bases in between. The CDR3 loop spans 15 amino acids. The CDR3: CASSEGRLNTGELFF. The CDR3 DNA follows: TGTGCCAGCAGTGAAGGCAGACTGAACACCGGGGAGCTGTTTTTT.

The chain uses TRBV2 and TRBJ1-2; weak D call: TRBD1 (6 bases). V lost 7 bases, J lost 1 base, and 10 bases lay in between. CDR1 SNHLY and CDR2 FYNNEI come from the germline V gene. CDR3 length: 13 residues. CDR3 in DNA: TGTGCCAGCACTTGGACAGTTAACTATGGCTACACCTTC. Its protein product is CASTWTVNYGYTF.

The chain has TRBV7-6 and TRBJ2-1; 12 bases fit TRBD2. Per germline, CDR1 SGHVS and CDR2 FNYEAQ. V trimming: 5 bases; J trimming: 3 bases; junction bases outside the gene matches: 5. This CDR3 has 16 residues. CDR3 in DNA: TGTGCCAGCAGCCACAGACTAGCGGGGGTCTACAATGAGCAGTTCTTC. Translating gives CASSHRLAGVYNEQFF. Full variable domain (remainder filled in from reference TRBV7-6 and TRBJ2-1): GAGVSQSPRYKVTKRGQDVALRCDPISGHVSLYWYRQALGQGPEFLTYFNYEAQQDKSGLPNDRFSAERPEGSISTLTIQRTEQRDSAMYRCASSHRLAGVYNEQFFGPGTRLTVL.

About this clone itself: The junction departs from germline at one end; a sequencing error may be responsible. The rearrangement joins TRBV7-7 to TRBJ2-2; 8 bases are a match to TRBD2. Germline lookup yields CDR1 SSHAT and CDR2 FNYEAQ (reference sequence). There are 14 residues in the CDR3. CDR3 in amino acids: CASRLSGITGELFF. As DNA, the CDR3 is TGTGCTAGCAGACTTAGCGGGATCACCGGGGAGCTGTTTTTT.

The CDR3 DNA is TGTGCCAGCAGCTTGGTGTCGGGGAACAATGAGCAGTTCTTC. Translating gives CASSLVSGNNEQFF. This chain links TRBV5-4 with TRBJ2-1; D is possibly TRBD2 (5 bases). Germline loops: CDR1 SGHNT, CDR2 YYREEE (reference sequence). CDR3 length equals 14 residues. Trimming took 0 bases from V and 5 from J, leaving 9 bases between them.

This clone was observed a single time. The chain couples TRBV19 to TRBJ1-2, with 8 positions matching TRBD1. This CDR3 region has 15 residues. Germline V gene lookup returns CDR1 LNHDA and CDR2 SQIVND (reference sequence). Trimming removed 1 base from V and 6 bases from J; junction bases left unmatched: 7. CDR3 sequence (DNA): TGTGCCAGTAGTATAGTCCACCCAGGGGGCAATGGCTACACCTTC. It is translated as CASSIVHPGGNGYTF.

This chain uses TRBV5-1 with TRBJ2-3; TRBD2 matches at 8 bases. Per germline, CDR1 SGHRS and CDR2 YFSETQ. The CDR3 is made up of 15 amino acids. V lost 4 bases and J lost 7; bases outside the gene matches: 11. The CDR3 nucleotides read TGCGCCAGCAGCCCGGGGACTAGGTTCCCGAATACGCAGTATTTT. This codes for CASSPGTRFPNTQYF.

V usage is TRBV5-1 and J usage is TRBJ2-3; D uncertain. The V gene lost 0 bases and the J gene lost 2 bases, with 13 bases spanning the gap. The CDR3 is made up of 16 amino acids. Germline V CDR1 and CDR2: SGHRS, YFSETQ. The CDR3 coding sequence is TGCGCCAGCAGCTTGGGCCTGTCTCTCCCCACAGATACGCAGTATTTT. This sequence encodes CASSLGLSLPTDTQYF.

This clone turned up a few times. The chain recombines TRBV2 with TRBJ2-1, with D unresolved. Per germline, CDR1 SNHLY and CDR2 FYNNEI. The V gene lost 7 bases and the J gene lost 4 bases, with 11 bases spanning the gap. The CDR3 loop spans 13 amino acids. The CDR3 DNA sequence: TGTGCCAGCACCGAAGGACCGTACAATGAGCAGTTCTTC. It translates to CASTEGPYNEQFF. Full variable domain (remainder filled in from reference TRBV2 and TRBJ2-1): EPEVTQTPSHQVTQMGQEVILRCVPISNHLYFYWYRQILGQKVEFLVSFYNNEISEKSEIFDDQFSVERPDGSNFTLKIRSTKLEDSAMYFCASTEGPYNEQFFGPGTRLTVL.

The J gene is TRBJ2-1, the V gene TRBV12-5; 11 nucleotides match TRBD2. Germline assignment: CDR1 LGHNT and CDR2 FRNRAP. V lost 7 bases and J lost 6; bases outside the gene matches: 11. The CDR3 runs to 16 residues. CDR3 residues: CASASTGTSGSNEQFF. As DNA, the CDR3 is TGTGCTAGTGCCTCCACCGGGACTAGCGGTTCCAATGAGCAGTTCTTC.

The chain joins TRBV13 to TRBJ1-1; unclear D gene. The germline gives CDR1 PRHDT, CDR2 FYEKMQ (reference sequence). The CDR3 contains 13 residues. Trimming took 2 bases from V and 6 from J, leaving 10 bases between them. Here the CDR3 reads CASSLQVMPEAFF. CDR3 DNA sequence: TGTGCCAGCAGCTTACAGGTGATGCCTGAAGCTTTCTTT.

A single count supports this clone. This rearrangement joins TRBV5-8 to TRBJ2-1, with D tentatively TRBD1 or TRBD2 (6 bases each). Per germline, CDR1 SGHTS and CDR2 YDEGEE. CDR3 length: 17 residues. V lost 7 bases and J 3 bases, leaving 23 bases between the germline ends. This chain's CDR3 is CASRAVRGGTSYNEQFF. As DNA, the CDR3 is TGTGCCAGCCGGGCAGTTCGGGGCGGGACAAGCTACAATGAGCAGTTCTTC.

This clone was seen only once. The gene calls are TRBV27 and TRBJ2-7; D is uncertain. CDR1 MNHEY and CDR2 SMNVEV come from the germline V gene (reference sequence). V was cut by 0 bases and J by 5 bases, with 14 bases left in between. The CDR3 sequence is 15 residues long. The CDR3 region has the DNA TGTGCCAGCAGTTTATCGACATCCAGCCCCCACGAGCAGTACTTC. It yields the protein CASSLSTSSPHEQYF.

This chain uses TRBV14 with TRBJ1-2; D is unresolved. The CDR3 is made up of 17 amino acids. CDR1 is SGHDN, CDR2 FVKESK, per germline. Between the trimmed V and J ends, which lost 2 bases and 5 bases, there was a span of 21 bases. CDR3 nucleotides: TGTGCCAGCAGCCAAAGACCAAAGGATCGGAGTACTTATGGCTACACCTTC. Protein product: CASSQRPKDRSTYGYTF. Looking up the rest from reference TRBV14 and TRBJ1-2 gives the full variable domain: EAGVTQFPSHSVIEKGQTVTLRCDPISGHDNLYWYRRVMGKEIKFLLHFVKESKQDESGMPNNRFLAERTGGTYSTLKVQPAELEDSGVYFCASSQRPKDRSTYGYTFGSGTRLTVV.

This rearrangement joins TRBV18 to TRBJ2-1; D is ambiguous. The CDR3 has 13 residues. Germline CDR1 reads KGHSH; CDR2 reads LQKENI. V dropped 0 bases and J dropped 7 bases, with 7 bases sitting between them. The CDR3 here is CASSPPVRNEQFF. The CDR3 region has the DNA TGTGCCAGCTCACCACCGGTCCGGAATGAGCAGTTCTTC.

V and J are TRBV4-2 and TRBJ1-1; 7 nucleotides match TRBD1. This CDR3 has 17 residues. Germline lookup yields CDR1 LGHNA and CDR2 YNFKEQ. V was clipped by 0 bases and J by 4 bases; unmatched bases: 11. The CDR3 here is CASSQDPTGTRSTEAFF. CDR3 sequence (DNA): TGTGCCAGCAGCCAAGACCCGACAGGGACGAGGAGCACTGAAGCTTTCTTT.

The rearrangement uses TRBV7-8 and TRBJ1-3; D gene uncertain. V gave up 1 base and J gave up 7 bases, with 14 bases separating them. The length of the CDR3 is 15 residues. CDR1 is SGHVS, CDR2 FQNEAQ, per germline. CDR3 region: CASSLGSGVRNTIYF. CDR3 nucleotides: TGTGCCAGCAGCTTAGGGTCCGGGGTTCGGAACACCATATATTTT.

The gene calls are TRBV15 and TRBJ2-1, with a weak D call TRBD2 (6 bases). CDR1 is LNHNV, CDR2 YYDKDF, per germline (reference sequence). Trimming took 4 bases from V and 4 from J, leaving 26 bases between them. CDR3 length equals 19 residues. CDR3 sequence reads: CATSKELRTMARMYNEQFF. DNA for the CDR3: TGTGCCACCAGCAAAGAACTTAGGACTATGGCCAGAATGTACAATGAGCAGTTCTTC.

V and J are TRBV7-9 and TRBJ1-5; the D is unclear. Germline values: CDR1 SEHNR, CDR2 FQNEAQ (reference sequence). The CDR3 is 14 amino acids. V shed 7 bases and J shed 4 bases, with 14 bases lying between them. Written as DNA, the CDR3 is TGTGCCAGCACCACAGAATCAGAGAATCAGCCCCAGCATTTT. It is translated as CASTTESENQPQHF.

V gene TRBV18 combines with J gene TRBJ2-4; 7 bases match TRBD1. CDR3 size: 16 residues. Germline-derived CDR1 and CDR2 are KGHSH and LQKENI. Trimming cost V 5 bases and J 10 bases; bases outside gene matches: 17. The chain's CDR3 is CASSTRQGEGSGIQYF. CDR3 DNA: TGTGCCAGCTCAACACGACAGGGTGAGGGCTCAGGGATTCAGTACTTC. Drawing the rest from reference TRBV18 and TRBJ2-4, the complete variable domain is NAGVMQNPRHLVRRRGQEARLRCSPMKGHSHVYWYRQLPEEGLKFMVYLQKENIIDESGMPKERFSAEFPKEGPSILRIQQVVRGDSAAYFCASSTRQGEGSGIQYFGAGTRLSVL.

The DNA of the CDR3 is TGTGCCAGTAGTGGACGGAGGAACACTGAAGCTTTCTTT. It is translated as CASSGRRNTEAFF. J is TRBJ1-1 and V is TRBV19; no clear D gene. This CDR3 is 13 amino acids long. Germline CDR1 reads LNHDA; CDR2 reads SQIVND (reference sequence). V lost 5 bases to trimming and J lost 1 base, with 8 bases between them.

The chain combines TRBV28 with TRBJ2-5, with 11 bases matching TRBD1. After removal of 5 bases from V and 7 bases from J, the junction contained 3 bases not matched to a gene. This CDR3 spans 13 amino acids. CDR1 is MDHEN, CDR2 SYDVKM, per germline. The CDR3 DNA sequence: TGTGCCAGCAGTCCGGGACAGGGGGGGACCCAGTACTTC. This translates into CASSPGQGGTQYF.

CDR3 DNA sequence: TGCGCCAGCAGCCAAGAAGCTTCCTACGAGCAGTACTTC. Translated: CASSQEASYEQYF. The chain combines TRBV4-1 with TRBJ2-7, with D hard to call. Germline CDR1 reads MGHRA; CDR2 reads YSYEKL. The length of the CDR3 is 13 residues. Between the trimmed V and J ends, which lost 0 bases and 1 base, there was a span of 4 bases.